The entry below describes one T cell receptor (beta chain). The antigen it recognizes is unknown. Base quality data are lacking; no much larger clone is found one base away. This record belongs to a study of shared clonotypes between healthy human individuals (dated by TCRdb to the early 2020s). In the study overall: The cohort comprised a couple of women and a few men aged 18 to 49 years. To increase sequencing depth and limit assay-specific biases, different laboratories used diverse techniques to prepare libraries and sequence TCR repertoires. For each donor, CD4 naive and CD4 memory were each run on three plates, CD8 naive on two plates, and CD8 memory on one plate. Between about 0.8 and 9 billion PBMCs per donor were obtained by leukapheresis. To estimate repertoire size and how much clonotype sharing occurs between individuals, the study deeply sequenced the blood TCR repertoires of 5 or 6 healthy adults.

Healthy HIV-negative adults with no recently reported acute infections or vaccinations were included as donors. Only Caucasian adults living in Nashville, Tennessee, USA were represented among the donors. CD4+ T cells were enriched by magnetic negative selection; naive cells were then positively selected on CD45RA, and the negative fraction formed the memory subset. After blood collection by leukapheresis, PBMCs were isolated using Ficoll-Histopaque density gradient centrifugation and then cryopreserved in the vapor phase of liquid nitrogen. Analytical flow cytometry was used to check the purity and quantity of every magnetically sorted T cell population. Each sorted fraction had its genomic DNA isolated and then quantified by UV absorbance on a Nanodrop 2000c. Trimming at the junction amounts to 5 bases on V and 6 bases on J, and the germline ends lie 17 bases apart. Including the terminal cysteine and phenylalanine, the CDR3 comprises 15 residues. The entry retains the CDR3 DNA only, 45 bases that are in frame from base 1. Taken from the germline V gene, the CDR1 and CDR2 loops are SGHTA and FQGNSA.

Study-wide conclusions, independent of this receptor: Sampling was limited to blood, and TCR repertoires in tissue likely differ from TCR repertoires in blood. Incomplete sequencing was indicated by rarefaction of sorted-subset datasets, despite the large sequencing depth. Because the study included a small number of donors, the genetic and exposure-history diversity represented was limited. Estimated clonotype richness was generally larger for naive than for memory subsets. Pairwise subsampling led to the expectation that sequencing depth would affect the degree of clonotype sharing among donors. Sharing across a handful of donors was observed for approximately 4.6% of naive CD4, about 3.2% of naive CD8, over 2% of memory CD4, and roughly 0.4% of memory CD8 clonotypes. Clonotypes shared by all four sorted-subset donors showed higher generation probabilities than non-shared clonotypes.

Using the deep immunoSEQ assay, multiplex PCR amplified TCR CDR3 regions from genomic DNA. Genomic DNA extracted from each cell subset was distributed evenly over all wells of several immunoSEQ 96-well plates, and each plate served as one replicate. For sorted subsets, about 200 ng genomic DNA, equal to about 30,000 T cell genomes, was loaded into each replicate PCR. Purified libraries were measured with a Qubit 3.0 fluorometer, size-checked on a Bioanalyzer 2100, and measured again with the KAPA Library Quantification kit. Every immunoSEQ 96-well plate was sequenced on a separate single-read 150-cycle Illumina NextSeq 550 flow cell. The authors processed their data as follows. Because the immunoSEQ output included only junctional sequences and no quality scores, the filtering could not be the same as the filtering used for full-length reads. To assign V/J genes and CDR3, sequences were annotated using PyIR, a Python wrapper for IgBLAST v1.9, with IMGT germline references. Any read was removed if the V/J assignment was weak (E-value above 1e-6), the CDR3 was missing, or the read contained stop codons, out-of-frame junctions, or ambiguous translated residues. V3J clonotypes were defined as sequences sharing an identical inferred V gene, J gene, and CDR3 amino acid sequence. The percentage overlap between two repertoires was calculated by dividing the number of shared unique clonotypes by the size of the smaller repertoire. Richness of each repertoire was evaluated using RTK rarefaction, the Chao1 estimator, and Recon v2.1 estimates of unobserved clonotypes. Generation probabilities for all TCRbeta clonotypes obtained by the gDNA method from a handful of donors were computed using OLGA. TCRdb carries this immuneACCESS record with in-frame sequences only. Its versions omit some clonotypes, under half of them owing to an unresolved V gene in the studies checked, with the rest unexplained. V and J calls and clone size are given by that table; D and trimming were obtained from the DNA. Counted in this sample were 2 million to 2.5 million clones; more than 85% of them appeared once. 0.35% to 0.45% of the sample lies in the top ten.

Material: naive CD4+ T cells from PBMCs. The cell subset or site label of this sample denotes: CD45RA+ positively selected. This receptor was identified in a man between 18 and 35 years old in good health. Some clones in this sample may be carry-over from other donors' samples. The chain couples TRBV7-2 to TRBJ2-4; TRBD2 is perhaps the D gene, given 5 matching bases. The CDR3 protein sequence reads: CASSVDSSGTNIQYF. The bases read TGTGCCAGCAGCGTGGACTCGTCGGGAACAAACATTCAGTACTTC.